These T cell receptor beta chains were read from a single sample in a study of identical twins. TCRdb re-called the 5' RACE reads through MiXCR, storing one row per CDR3 protein. The sample contains hundreds of thousands of distinct CDR3 sequences, under 25% of which appear only once. These data were also filed under a second study, of yellow fever vaccine responses in identical twins.

The sample consisted of CD4+ T cells sorted from blood. These receptors were collected from a woman between 18 and 29 years old in good health. Each CDR3 is given with its conserved first and last residue. Fields, in order: V gene, clone size, J gene, D gene, CDR3 protein, CDR3 DNA. The D gene is left open where the match is weak. Clone size is stated in some rows and not others, as once, few, many or a class when expanded.

TRBV29-1	-	TRBJ1-5	-	CSVEAGPNQPQHF	TGCAGCGTTGAGGCAGGGCCAAATCAGCCCCAGCATTTT
TRBV6-1	few	TRBJ1-1	-	CASSNGALGGTEAFF	TGTGCCAGCAGCAACGGGGCTTTAGGGGGCACTGAAGCTTTCTTT
TRBV4-1	-	TRBJ1-2	TRBD1	CASSQEGQGNGYTF	TGCGCCAGCAGCCAAGAGGGACAGGGGAATGGCTACACCTTC
TRBV6-6	once	TRBJ2-5	TRBD1	CASGRDSQETQYF	TGTGCCAGCGGCCGGGACAGTCAAGAGACCCAGTACTTC
TRBV7-9	-	TRBJ2-1	-	CASSLVDGNEQFF	TGTGCCAGCAGCTTAGTTGACGGTAATGAGCAGTTCTTC
TRBV9	-	TRBJ2-1	TRBD2	CASSFRGTSGGDSYNEQFF	TGTGCCAGCAGCTTCCGCGGGACTAGCGGGGGTGATTCCTATAATGAGCAGTTCTTC
TRBV7-9	few	TRBJ2-5	-	CASSRRDRSNQETQYF	TGTGCCAGCAGCCGTCGGGACCGATCGAACCAAGAGACCCAGTACTTC
TRBV24-1	-	TRBJ1-3	-	CATSSGSRSGNTIYF	TGTGCCACCAGCTCGGGCAGCCGCTCTGGAAACACCATATATTTT
TRBV19	-	TRBJ2-2	-	CASSNREGTGELFF	TGTGCCAGTAGTAACAGGGAGGGGACCGGGGAGCTGTTTTTT
TRBV12-3/TRBV12-4	-	TRBJ2-3	-	CASSLWRDYTDTQYF	TGTGCCAGCAGTTTATGGCGGGATTACACAGATACGCAGTATTTT
TRBV15	few	TRBJ1-2	TRBD1	CATSRDRGQGYGYTF	TGTGCCACCAGCAGGGACAGGGGGCAAGGCTATGGCTACACCTTC
TRBV24-1	-	TRBJ2-1	TRBD2	CATSDYSAGIYNEQFF	TGTGCCACCAGTGACTACTCAGCGGGAATATACAATGAGCAGTTCTTC
TRBV5-1	few	TRBJ1-1	-	CASSAGRMGTEAFF	TGCGCCAGCAGCGCGGGCCGGATGGGGACTGAAGCTTTCTTT
TRBV20-1	few	TRBJ2-7	-	CSARDRGITYEQYF	TGCAGTGCTAGAGATCGAGGGATAACCTACGAGCAGTACTTC
TRBV29-1	-	TRBJ1-1	-	CSVEGATEAFF	TGCAGCGTTGAGGGGGCCACTGAAGCTTTCTTT
TRBV6-6	-	TRBJ2-3	-	CASQGRVSDTQYF	TGTGCCAGTCAGGGGCGGGTCTCAGATACGCAGTATTTT
TRBV10-3	few	TRBJ1-5	-	CAISEYPEGHSNQPQHF	TGTGCCATCAGCGAATACCCTGAGGGACATAGCAATCAGCCCCAGCATTTT
TRBV29-1	many	TRBJ2-3	-	CSVEGATDTQYF	TGCAGCGTTGAGGGGGCCACAGATACGCAGTATTTT
TRBV6-5	-	TRBJ2-5	-	CASSYGGTAQETQYF	TGTGCCAGCAGTTACGGAGGGACAGCACAAGAGACCCAGTACTTC